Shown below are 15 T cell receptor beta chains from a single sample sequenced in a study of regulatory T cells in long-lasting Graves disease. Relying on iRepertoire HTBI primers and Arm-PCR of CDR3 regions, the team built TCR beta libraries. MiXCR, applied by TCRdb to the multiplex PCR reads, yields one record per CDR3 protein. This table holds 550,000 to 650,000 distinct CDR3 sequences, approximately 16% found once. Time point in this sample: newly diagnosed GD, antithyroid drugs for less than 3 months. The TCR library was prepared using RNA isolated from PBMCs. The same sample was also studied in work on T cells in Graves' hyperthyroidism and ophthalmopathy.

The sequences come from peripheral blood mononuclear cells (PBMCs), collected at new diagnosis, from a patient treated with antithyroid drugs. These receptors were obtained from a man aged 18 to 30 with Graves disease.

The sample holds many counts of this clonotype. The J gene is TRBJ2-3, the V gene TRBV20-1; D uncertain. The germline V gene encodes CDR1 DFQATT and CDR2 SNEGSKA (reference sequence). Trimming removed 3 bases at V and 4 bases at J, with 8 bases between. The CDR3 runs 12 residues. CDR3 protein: CSASKEPDTQYF. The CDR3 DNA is TGCAGTGCTAGTAAAGAGCCAGATACGCAGTATTTT.

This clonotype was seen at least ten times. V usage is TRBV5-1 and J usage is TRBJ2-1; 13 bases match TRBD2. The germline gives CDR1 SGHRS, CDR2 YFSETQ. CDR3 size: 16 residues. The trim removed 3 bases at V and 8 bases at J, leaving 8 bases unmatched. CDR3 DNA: TGCGCCAGCAGCTGGGGACTAGCGGGAAGTCTCCATGAGCAGTTCTTC. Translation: CASSWGLAGSLHEQFF. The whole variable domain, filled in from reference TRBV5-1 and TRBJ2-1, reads KAGVTQTPRYLIKTRGQQVTLSCSPISGHRSVSWYQQTPGQGLQFLFEYFSETQRNKGNFPGRFSGRQFSNSRSEMNVSTLELGDSALYLCASSWGLAGSLHEQFFGPGTRLTVL.

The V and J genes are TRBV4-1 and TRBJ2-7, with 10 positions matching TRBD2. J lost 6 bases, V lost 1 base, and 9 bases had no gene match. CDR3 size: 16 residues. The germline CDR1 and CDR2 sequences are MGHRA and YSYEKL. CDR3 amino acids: CASSQVASSGSSEQYF. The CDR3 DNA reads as TGCGCCAGCAGCCAAGTGGCGTCTAGCGGGAGCTCCGAGCAGTACTTC.

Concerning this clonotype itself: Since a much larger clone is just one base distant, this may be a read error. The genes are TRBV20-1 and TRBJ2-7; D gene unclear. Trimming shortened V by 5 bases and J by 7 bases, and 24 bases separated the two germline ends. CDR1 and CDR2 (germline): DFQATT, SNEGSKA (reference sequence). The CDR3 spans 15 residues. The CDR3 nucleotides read TGCAGTGCTGCTCAAACCCCGGACCATTACAATGAGCAGTACTTC. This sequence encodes CSAAQTPDHYNEQYF.

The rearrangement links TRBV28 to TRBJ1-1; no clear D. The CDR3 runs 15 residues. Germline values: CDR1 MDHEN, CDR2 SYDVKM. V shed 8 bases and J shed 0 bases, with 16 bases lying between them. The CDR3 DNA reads TGTGCCAGCCTACAACGGGATGGGTTGAACACTGAAGCTTTCTTT. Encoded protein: CASLQRDGLNTEAFF.

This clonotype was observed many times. As DNA, the CDR3 is TGTGCCTGGGCTACAGGGGGCTATGAAAAACTGTTTTTT. Protein product: CAWATGGYEKLFF. V gene TRBV30 combines with J gene TRBJ1-4; 9 bases fit TRBD1. The CDR3 totals 13 residues. Germline CDR1 is GTSNPN and CDR2 is SVGIG (reference sequence). Trimming cost V 5 bases and J 6 bases; bases outside gene matches: 4. Combining the CDR3 with reference TRBV30 and TRBJ1-4 gives the whole variable domain SQTIHQWPATLVQPVGSPLSLECTVEGTSNPNLYWYRQAAGRGLQLLFYSVGIGQISSEVPQNLSASRPQDRQFILSSKKLLLSDSGFYLCAWATGGYEKLFFGSGTQLSVL.

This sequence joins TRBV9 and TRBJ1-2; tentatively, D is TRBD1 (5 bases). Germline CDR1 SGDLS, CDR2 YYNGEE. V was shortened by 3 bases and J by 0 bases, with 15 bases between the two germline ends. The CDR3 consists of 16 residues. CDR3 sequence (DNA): TGTGCCAGCAGCGCTCACAATGACAGATCTAACTATGGCTACACCTTC. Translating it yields CASSAHNDRSNYGYTF. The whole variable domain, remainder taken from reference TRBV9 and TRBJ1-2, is DSGVTQTPKHLITATGQRVTLRCSPRSGDLSVYWYQQSLDQGLQFLIQYYNGEERAKGNILERFSAQQFPDLHSELNLSSLELGDSALYFCASSAHNDRSNYGYTFGSGTRLTVV.

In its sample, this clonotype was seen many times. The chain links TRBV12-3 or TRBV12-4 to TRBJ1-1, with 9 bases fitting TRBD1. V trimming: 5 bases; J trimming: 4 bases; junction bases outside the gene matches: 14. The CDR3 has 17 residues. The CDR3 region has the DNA TGTGCCAGCAGTGCCTTCGTCTCCGGGACAGGGAGCACTGAAGCTTTCTTT. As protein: CASSAFVSGTGSTEAFF.

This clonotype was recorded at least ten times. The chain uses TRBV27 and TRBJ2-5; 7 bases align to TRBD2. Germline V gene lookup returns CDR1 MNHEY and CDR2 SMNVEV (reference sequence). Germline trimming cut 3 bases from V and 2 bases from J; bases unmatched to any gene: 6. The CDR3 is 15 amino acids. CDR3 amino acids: CASSLLSGGQETQYF. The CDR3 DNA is TGTGCCAGCAGTTTGTTGTCCGGGGGGCAAGAGACCCAGTACTTC.

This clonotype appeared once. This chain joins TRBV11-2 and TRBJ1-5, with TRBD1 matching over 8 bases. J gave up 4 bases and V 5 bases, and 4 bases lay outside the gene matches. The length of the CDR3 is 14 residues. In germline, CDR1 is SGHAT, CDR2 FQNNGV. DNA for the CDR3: TGTGCCAGCAGCGTAACAGGGGGAAATCAGCCCCAGCATTTT. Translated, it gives CASSVTGGNQPQHF.

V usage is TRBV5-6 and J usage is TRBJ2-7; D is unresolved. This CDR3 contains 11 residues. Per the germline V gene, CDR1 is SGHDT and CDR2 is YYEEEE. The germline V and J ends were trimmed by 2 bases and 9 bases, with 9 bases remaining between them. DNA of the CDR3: TGTGCCAGCAGCTTCCGGTCGGTGCAGTACTTC. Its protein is CASSFRSVQYF.

The CDR3 spells CASSRGQGFSYEQYF. CDR3 DNA sequence: TGTGCCAGCAGCCGAGGACAGGGGTTCTCCTACGAGCAGTACTTC. V usage is TRBV6-1 and J usage is TRBJ2-7, with 9 bases fitting TRBD1. The length of the CDR3 is 15 residues. The germline V gene has CDR1 MNHNS and CDR2 SASEGT. V gave up 6 bases and J gave up 0 bases; unmatched junction bases: 6.

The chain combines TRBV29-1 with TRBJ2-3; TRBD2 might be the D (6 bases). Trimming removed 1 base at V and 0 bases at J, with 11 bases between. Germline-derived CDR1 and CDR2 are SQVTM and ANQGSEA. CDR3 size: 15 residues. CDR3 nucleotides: TGCAGCGTTGAAGGTGGGACTGGAAGCACAGATACGCAGTATTTT. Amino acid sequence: CSVEGGTGSTDTQYF.

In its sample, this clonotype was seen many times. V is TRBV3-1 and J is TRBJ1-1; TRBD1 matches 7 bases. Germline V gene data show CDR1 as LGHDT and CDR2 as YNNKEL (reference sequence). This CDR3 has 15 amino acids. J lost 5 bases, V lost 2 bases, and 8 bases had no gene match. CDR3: CASSQTRQGRTEAFF. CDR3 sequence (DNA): TGTGCCAGCAGCCAAACTAGACAGGGAAGGACTGAAGCTTTCTTT.

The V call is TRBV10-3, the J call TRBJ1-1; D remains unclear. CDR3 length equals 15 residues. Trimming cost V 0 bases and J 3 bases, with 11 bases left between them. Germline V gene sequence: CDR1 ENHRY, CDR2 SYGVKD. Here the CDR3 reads CAISESMLTDTEAFF. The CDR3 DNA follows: TGTGCCATCAGTGAGTCGATGCTCACCGACACTGAAGCTTTCTTT.